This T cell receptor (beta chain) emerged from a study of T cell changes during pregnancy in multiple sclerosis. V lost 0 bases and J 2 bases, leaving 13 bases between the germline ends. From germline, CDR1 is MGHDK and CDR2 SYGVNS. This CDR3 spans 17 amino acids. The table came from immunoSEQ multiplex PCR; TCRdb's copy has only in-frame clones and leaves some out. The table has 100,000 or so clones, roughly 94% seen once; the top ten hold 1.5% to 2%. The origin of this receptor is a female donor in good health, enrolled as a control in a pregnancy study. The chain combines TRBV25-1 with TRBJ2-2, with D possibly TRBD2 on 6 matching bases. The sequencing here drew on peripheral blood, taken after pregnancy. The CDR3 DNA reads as TGTGCCAGCAGTGAATATCGAGGGCGGGGAAACACCGGGGAGCTGTTTTTT. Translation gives CASSEYRGRGNTGELFF.